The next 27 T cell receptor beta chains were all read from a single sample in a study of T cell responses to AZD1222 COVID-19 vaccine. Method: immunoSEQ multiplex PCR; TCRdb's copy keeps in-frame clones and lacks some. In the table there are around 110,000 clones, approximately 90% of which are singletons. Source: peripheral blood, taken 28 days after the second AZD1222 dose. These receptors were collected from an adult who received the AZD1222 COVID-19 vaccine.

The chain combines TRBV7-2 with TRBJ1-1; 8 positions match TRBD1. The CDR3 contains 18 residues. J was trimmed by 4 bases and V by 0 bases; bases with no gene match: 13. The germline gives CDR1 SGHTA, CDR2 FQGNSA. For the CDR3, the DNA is TGTGCCAGCAGCTTAGCAGTGTCCGGACAGGGTGGTAGCACTGAAGCTTTCTTT. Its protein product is CASSLAVSGQGGSTEAFF.

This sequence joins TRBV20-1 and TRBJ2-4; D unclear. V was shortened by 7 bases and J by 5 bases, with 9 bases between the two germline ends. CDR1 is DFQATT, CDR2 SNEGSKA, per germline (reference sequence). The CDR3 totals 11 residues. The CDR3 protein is CSGSTENIQYF. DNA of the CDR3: TGCAGTGGTAGTACGGAAAACATTCAGTACTTC.

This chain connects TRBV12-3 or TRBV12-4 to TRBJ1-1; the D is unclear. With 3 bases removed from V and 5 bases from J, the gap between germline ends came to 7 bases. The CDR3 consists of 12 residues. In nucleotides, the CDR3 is TGTGCCAGCAGTTTGCTCAGGACTGAAGCTTTCTTT. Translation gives CASSLLRTEAFF.

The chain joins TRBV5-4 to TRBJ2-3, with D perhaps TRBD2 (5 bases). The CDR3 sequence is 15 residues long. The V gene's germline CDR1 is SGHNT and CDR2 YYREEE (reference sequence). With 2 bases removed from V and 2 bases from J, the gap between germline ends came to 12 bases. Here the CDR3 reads CASSFGDYLTDTQYF. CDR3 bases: TGTGCCAGCAGCTTCGGAGACTACCTCACAGATACGCAGTATTTT.

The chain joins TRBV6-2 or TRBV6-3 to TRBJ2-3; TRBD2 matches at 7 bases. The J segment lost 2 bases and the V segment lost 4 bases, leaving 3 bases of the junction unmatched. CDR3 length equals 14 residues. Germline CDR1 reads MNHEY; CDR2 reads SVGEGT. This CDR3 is CASSSGTTTDTQYF. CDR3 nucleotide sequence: TGTGCCAGCAGTTCCGGGACTACCACAGATACGCAGTATTTT.

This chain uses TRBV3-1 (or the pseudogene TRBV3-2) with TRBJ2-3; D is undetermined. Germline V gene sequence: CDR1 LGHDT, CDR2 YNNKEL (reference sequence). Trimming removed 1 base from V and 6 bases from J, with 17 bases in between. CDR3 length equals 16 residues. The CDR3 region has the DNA TGTGCCAGCAGCCAAGTTCCTAGGGCCCCCGTGGATACGCAGTATTTT. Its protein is CASSQVPRAPVDTQYF.

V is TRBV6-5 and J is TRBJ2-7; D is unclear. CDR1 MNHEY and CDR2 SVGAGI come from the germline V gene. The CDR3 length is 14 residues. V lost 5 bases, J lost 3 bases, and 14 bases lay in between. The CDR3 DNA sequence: TGTGCCAGCAGTCCGGGTCTTCAAGGCTACGAGCAGTACTTC. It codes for CASSPGLQGYEQYF.

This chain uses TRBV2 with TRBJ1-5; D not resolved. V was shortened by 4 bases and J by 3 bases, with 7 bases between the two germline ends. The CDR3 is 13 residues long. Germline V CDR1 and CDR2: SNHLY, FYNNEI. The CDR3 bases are TGTGCCAGCAGTGCAACAGTCAATCAGCCCCAGCATTTT. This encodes CASSATVNQPQHF.

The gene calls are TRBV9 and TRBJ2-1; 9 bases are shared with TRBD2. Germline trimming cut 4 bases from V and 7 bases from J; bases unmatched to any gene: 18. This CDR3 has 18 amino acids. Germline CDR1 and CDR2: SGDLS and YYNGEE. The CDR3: CASSPLIWREGGLNEQFF. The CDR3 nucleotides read TGTGCCAGCAGCCCTCTCATCTGGCGGGAGGGTGGTCTAAATGAGCAGTTCTTC.

The CDR3 DNA follows: TGCGCCAGCAGCCCACCGGGGCTGTACGCTTTCTTT. It yields the protein CASSPPGLYAFF. V is TRBV4-1 and J is TRBJ1-1; the D gene is possibly TRBD1 (5 bases). Per germline, CDR1 MGHRA and CDR2 YSYEKL. The ends were cut back, 4 bases at V and 11 bases at J, with 14 bases in the middle. CDR3 length: 12 amino acids.

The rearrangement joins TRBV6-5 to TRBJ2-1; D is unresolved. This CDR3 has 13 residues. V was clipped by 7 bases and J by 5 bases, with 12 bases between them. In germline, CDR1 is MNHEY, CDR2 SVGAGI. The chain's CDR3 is CASTGDINNEQFF. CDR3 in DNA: TGTGCCAGCACCGGAGATATCAACAATGAGCAGTTCTTC.

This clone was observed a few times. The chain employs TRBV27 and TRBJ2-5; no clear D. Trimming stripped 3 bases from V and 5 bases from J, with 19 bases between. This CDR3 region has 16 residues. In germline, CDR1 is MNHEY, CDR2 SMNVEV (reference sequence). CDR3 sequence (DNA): TGTGCCAGCAGTTTCTCACTATCACGGATGGGGGAGACCCAGTACTTC. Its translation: CASSFSLSRMGETQYF.

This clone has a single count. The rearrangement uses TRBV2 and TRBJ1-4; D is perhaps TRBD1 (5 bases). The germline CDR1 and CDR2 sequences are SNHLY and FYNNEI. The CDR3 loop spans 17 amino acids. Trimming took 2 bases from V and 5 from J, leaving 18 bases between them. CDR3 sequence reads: CASSENPSYRTNEKLFF. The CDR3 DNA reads TGTGCCAGCAGTGAAAACCCTTCCTACAGGACCAATGAAAAACTGTTTTTT.

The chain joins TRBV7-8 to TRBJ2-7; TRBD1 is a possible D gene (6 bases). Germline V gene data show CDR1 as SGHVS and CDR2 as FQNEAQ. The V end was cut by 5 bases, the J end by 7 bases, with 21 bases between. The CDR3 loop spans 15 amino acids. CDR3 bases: TGTGCCAGCAGCCCACCATGGGCAGGGGCTTATGAGCAGTACTTC. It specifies CASSPPWAGAYEQYF.

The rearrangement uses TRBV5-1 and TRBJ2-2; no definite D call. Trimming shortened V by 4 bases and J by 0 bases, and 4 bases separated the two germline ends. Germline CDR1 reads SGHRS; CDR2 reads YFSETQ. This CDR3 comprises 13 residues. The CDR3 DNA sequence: TGCGCCAGCAGCAACCCGAACACCGGGGAGCTGTTTTTT. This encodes CASSNPNTGELFF.

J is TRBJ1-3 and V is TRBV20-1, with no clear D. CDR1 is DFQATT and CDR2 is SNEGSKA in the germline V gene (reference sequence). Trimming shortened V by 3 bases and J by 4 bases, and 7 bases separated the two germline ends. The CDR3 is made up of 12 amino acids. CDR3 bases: TGCAGTGCTAGTTCTCAAGGAAACACCATATATTTT. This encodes CSASSQGNTIYF.

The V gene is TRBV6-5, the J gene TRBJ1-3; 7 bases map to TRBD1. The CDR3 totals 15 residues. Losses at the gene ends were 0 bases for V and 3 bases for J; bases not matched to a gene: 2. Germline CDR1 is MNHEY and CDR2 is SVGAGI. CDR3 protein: CASSYSWDSGNTIYF. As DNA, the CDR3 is TGTGCCAGCAGTTACTCCTGGGACAGTGGAAACACCATATATTTT.

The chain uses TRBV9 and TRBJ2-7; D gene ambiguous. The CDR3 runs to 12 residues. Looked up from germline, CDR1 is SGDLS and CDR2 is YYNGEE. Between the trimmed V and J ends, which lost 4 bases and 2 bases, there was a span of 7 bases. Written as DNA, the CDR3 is TGTGCCAGCAGCCCCGGGCCCTACGAGCAGTACTTC. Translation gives CASSPGPYEQYF.

The CDR3 region is CASSGTGGGRWQETQYF. The DNA for the CDR3 is TGTGCCAGCAGCGGGACGGGGGGCGGGAGATGGCAAGAGACCCAGTACTTC. The genes are TRBV5-4 and TRBJ2-5, with a weak D call TRBD2 (7 bases). Germline lookup yields CDR1 SGHNT and CDR2 YYREEE (reference sequence). CDR3 length: 17 amino acids. V gave up 4 bases and J gave up 2 bases, with 21 bases separating them.

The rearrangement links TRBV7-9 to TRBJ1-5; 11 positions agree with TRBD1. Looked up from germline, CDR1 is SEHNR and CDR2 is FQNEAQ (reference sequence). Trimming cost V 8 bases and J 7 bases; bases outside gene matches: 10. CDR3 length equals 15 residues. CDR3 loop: CASCVGGQGEQPQHF. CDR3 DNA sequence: TGTGCCAGCTGCGTGGGGGGACAGGGGGAACAGCCCCAGCATTTT.

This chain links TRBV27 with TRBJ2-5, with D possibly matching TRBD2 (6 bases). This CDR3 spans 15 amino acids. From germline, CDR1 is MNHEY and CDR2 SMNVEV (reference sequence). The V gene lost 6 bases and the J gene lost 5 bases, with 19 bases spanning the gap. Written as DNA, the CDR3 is TGTGCCAGCAGCCAATACCGGGAGACTTGGGAGACCCAGTACTTC. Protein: CASSQYRETWETQYF.

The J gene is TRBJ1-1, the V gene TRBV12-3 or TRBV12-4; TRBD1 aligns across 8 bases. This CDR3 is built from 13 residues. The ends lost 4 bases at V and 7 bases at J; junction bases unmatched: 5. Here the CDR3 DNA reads TGTGCCAGCAGTTCATTGACAGGGGTTGAAGCTTTCTTT. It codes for CASSSLTGVEAFF.

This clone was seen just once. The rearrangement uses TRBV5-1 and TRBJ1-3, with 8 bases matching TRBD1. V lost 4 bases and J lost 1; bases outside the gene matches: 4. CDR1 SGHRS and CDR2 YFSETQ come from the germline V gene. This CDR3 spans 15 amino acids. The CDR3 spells CASSRTGTSGNTIYF. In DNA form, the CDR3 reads TGCGCCAGCAGCCGGACAGGGACTTCTGGAAACACCATATATTTT.

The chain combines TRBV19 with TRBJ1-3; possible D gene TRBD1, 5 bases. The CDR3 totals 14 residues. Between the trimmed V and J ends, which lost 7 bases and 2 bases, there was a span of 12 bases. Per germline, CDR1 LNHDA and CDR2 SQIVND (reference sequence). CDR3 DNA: TGTGCCAGTAACCAGGGACCTACTGGAAACACCATATATTTT. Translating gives CASNQGPTGNTIYF.

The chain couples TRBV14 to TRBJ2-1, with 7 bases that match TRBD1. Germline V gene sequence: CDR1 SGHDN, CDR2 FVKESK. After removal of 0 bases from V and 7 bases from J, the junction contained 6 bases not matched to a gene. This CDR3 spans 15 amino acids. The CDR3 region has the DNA TGTGCCAGCAGCCAAGATCCGGGACAGAGTAATGAGCAGTTCTTC. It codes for CASSQDPGQSNEQFF.

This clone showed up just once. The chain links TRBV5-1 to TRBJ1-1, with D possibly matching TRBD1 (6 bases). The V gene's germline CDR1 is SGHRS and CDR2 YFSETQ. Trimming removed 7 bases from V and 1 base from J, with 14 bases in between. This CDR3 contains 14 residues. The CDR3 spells CASSPDSANTEAFF. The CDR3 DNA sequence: TGCGCCAGCTCACCGGACAGTGCGAACACTGAAGCTTTCTTT.

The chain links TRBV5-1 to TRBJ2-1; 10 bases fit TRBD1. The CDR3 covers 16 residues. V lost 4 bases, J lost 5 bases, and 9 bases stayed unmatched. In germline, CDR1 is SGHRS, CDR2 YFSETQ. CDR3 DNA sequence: TGCGCCAGCAGCAAGGGCCGGGACAGGGGTAACAATGAGCAGTTCTTC. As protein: CASSKGRDRGNNEQFF.